These 2 T cell receptor beta chains originate from one sample sequenced in a study of blood T cell repertoires in COVID-19. Generated by immunoSEQ multiplex PCR, the TCRdb table keeps only in-frame clones and is missing some. Of around 190,000 clones in the sample, 88% were seen once. Input material: PBMCs or T cells enriched from blood (not recorded which). The receptors shown here come from a woman aged 18-30 years who had recovered from COVID-19.

CDR3 sequence reads: CASTRERGQGYTF. CDR3 DNA sequence: TGTGCCAGCACCCGGGAGAGGGGGCAGGGCTACACCTTC. The J gene is TRBJ1-2, the V gene TRBV28; 7 bases map to TRBD1. The CDR3 runs to 13 residues. CDR1 MDHEN and CDR2 SYDVKM come from the germline V gene. With 7 bases clipped from V and 8 bases from J, the junction kept 10 bases outside the gene matches.

For the CDR3, the DNA is TGCGCCAGCAGCTTGGATATGGGACAGAACACTGAAGCTTTCTTT. Its translation is CASSLDMGQNTEAFF. The chain joins TRBV5-1 to TRBJ1-1, with D maybe TRBD1 (6 bases). CDR1 and CDR2 (germline): SGHRS, YFSETQ. V lost 0 bases and J 1 base, leaving 10 bases between the germline ends. This CDR3 comprises 15 residues. The whole variable domain, filled in from reference TRBV5-1 and TRBJ1-1, reads KAGVTQTPRYLIKTRGQQVTLSCSPISGHRSVSWYQQTPGQGLQFLFEYFSETQRNKGNFPGRFSGRQFSNSRSEMNVSTLELGDSALYLCASSLDMGQNTEAFFGQGTRLTVV.